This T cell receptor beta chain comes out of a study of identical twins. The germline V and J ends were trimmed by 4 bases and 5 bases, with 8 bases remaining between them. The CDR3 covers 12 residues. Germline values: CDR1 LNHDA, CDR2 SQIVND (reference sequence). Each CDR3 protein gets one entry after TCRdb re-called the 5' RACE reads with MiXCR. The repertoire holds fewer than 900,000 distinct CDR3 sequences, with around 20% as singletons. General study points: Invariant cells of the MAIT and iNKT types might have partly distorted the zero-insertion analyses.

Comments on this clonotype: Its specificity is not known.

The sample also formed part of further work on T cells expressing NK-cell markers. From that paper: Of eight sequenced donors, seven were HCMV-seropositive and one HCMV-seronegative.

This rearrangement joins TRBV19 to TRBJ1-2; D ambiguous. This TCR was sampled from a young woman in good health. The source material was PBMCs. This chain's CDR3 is CASSTQSYGYTF. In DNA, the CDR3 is TGTGCCAGTAGTACCCAGTCGTATGGCTACACCTTC.